This T cell receptor (beta chain) was sequenced for a study of breast tumors, draining lymph nodes, adjacent tissues (dated by TCRdb to 2016 to 2018). About the full investigation: The study compared TCR beta repertoires across tumor, adjacent nontumor tissue and axillary lymph nodes from breast cancer patients. The study was designed to assess the relationships and possible T-cell exchange between tumor, surrounding tissue and draining lymph node repertoires in human breast cancer. The full study reports these points: The data were judged consistent with most tumor T cells deriving from the lymph node and then expanding within tumor tissue. Tumor and nontumor tissue repertoires were found to be significantly more similar in luminal-like than in basal-like breast cancer. T-cell repertoire diversity in tumors was found to be lower than in lymph nodes but higher than in nontumor tissue, and preferential V and J gene usage was observed. The conclusion that tumor T cells originate in lymph nodes was presented as consistent with a hypothesis rather than as directly demonstrated.

The CDR3 measures 16 amino acids from cysteine to phenylalanine. Only CDR3 DNA remains: 48 bases, in frame from the first base. V loses 1 base of germline sequence and J loses 6 bases, and the interval between the two ends is 14 bases. CDR1 SGDLS and CDR2 YYNGEE were looked up in the germline V gene. As to this clonotype: This receptor's antigen is unknown. Base qualities are not provided; no much larger clone lies one nucleotide away.

Sequencing was performed on an Illumina HiSeq 2000. TCR beta chain libraries were generated by multiplex PCR amplification. The amplified TCR beta chain products were analyzed by high-throughput sequencing. Using fastp trimming at Q25 and MiXCR clonotype assembly, TCRdb reanalyzed the public sequencing data and kept in-frame beta chains. Each entry merges the rows of one CDR3 protein and shows their most common DNA and genes. Present in this sample are under 75,000 distinct CDR3 sequences, approximately 57% of which were seen just once. Around 20% of the sample is in the top ten clones. The source material was breast tumor tissue. The chain is assembled from TRBV9 and TRBJ1-6; the D segment cannot be called with confidence. This clonotype originated in a female donor with breast cancer. Some clones in this sample may be carry-over from other donors' samples. The DNA sequence follows: TGTGCCAGCAGCGTACCCTTAGCCCGGGGTAATTCACCCCTCCACTTT. It encodes CASSVPLARGNSPLHF.